This T cell receptor beta chain was identified in a study of Ad26.COV2.S vaccination and SARS-CoV-2 variants (TCRdb year 2021). About the study as a whole: Vaccine-arm donors were drawn from COV1001, a multicentre, randomized, double-blind, placebo-controlled phase I-IIa trial of Ad26.COV2.S in healthy adults. Ad26.COV2.S was administered intramuscularly at a dose of 5x10^10 or 1x10^11 viral particles, either as one shot or as two shots given 56 days apart. Participants in the trial were split at random into five groups of five each, receiving low-dose or high-dose Ad26.COV2.S once or twice, or else placebo on both occasions. Sequencing of the TCRbeta repertoire served to evaluate the specificity and breadth of SARS-CoV-2-reactive T cell receptors following Ad26.COV2.S vaccination. A total of approximately 32 samples were included in the TCR-sequenced set, comprising 19 Ad26.COV2.S vaccine recipients, 5 placebo recipients and 8 SARS-CoV-2 convalescent individuals. Blinding of investigators to trial group allocation was maintained during experiments and outcome assessment. The investigation overall reported the following: The authors noted that total T cell responses may have been underestimated by the TCR breadth and depth analyses. Vaccine and placebo recipients had comparable non-spike TCR breadth, which fits with the vaccine containing only spike. After vaccination, spike-specific CD8+ and CD4+ T cell responses were reported to show substantial breadth. The study was not powered to compare responses between vaccine doses or regimens. Compared with placebo recipients, Ad26.COV2.S recipients showed higher spike-specific TCR breadth (P = 0.0014).

In light of the paper, this sample's treatment or condition label describes: around 19 received Ad26.COV2.S at low or high dose, single or two shots; several received placebo; per-sample allocation not given. For vaccine and placebo recipients, repertoires were sequenced using samples collected on day 63 after the first injection. Cohort 1b enrolled 25 or so adults aged 18-55 years at a single site in Boston, USA, between 29 July and 7 August 2020. As a vaccine, Ad26.COV2.S was a replication-incompetent adenovirus type 26 vector that expressed a prefusion-stabilized SARS-CoV-2 spike protein derived from the original Wuhan strain. Per the germline V gene (reference sequence), SEHNR is the CDR1 and FQNEAQ is the CDR2. From V the trimming removes 0 bases and from J it removes 1 base, while the gene matches leave 2 bases of the junction unaccounted for. Including cysteine and phenylalanine, the CDR3 has 15 amino acids. The read is trimmed to its CDR3 DNA, 45 bases read in frame from base 1.

The immunoSEQ Assay was the method used to sequence TCRbeta CDR3 regions. After extraction, genomic DNA underwent amplification by bias-controlled multiplex PCR, followed by high-throughput sequencing. On the study's bioinformatics: To quantify the absolute abundance of every unique TCRbeta CDR3 region, sequences were collapsed and filtered. T cell fraction was estimated by normalizing TCRbeta template counts to usable DNA, with usable DNA measured through amplification of reference genes found in all nucleated cells. Repertoire TCRs were annotated as SARS-CoV-2-specific by exact matching of V gene, CDR3 amino acid sequence and J gene to a known reactive TCR set. MIRA supplied the reference SARS-CoV-2 TCR set, which was filtered for enrichment in COVID-19-positive ImmuneCODE repertoires so that public or cross-reactive TCRs were removed. Using the MIRA antigens, annotated TCRs were further analysed by specific ORF or by position within an ORF. Breadth was defined as the number of annotated unique rearrangements divided by the total number of unique productive rearrangements, and depth was defined as the summed frequency of the annotated unique rearrangements. Group comparisons of TCR breadth used two-sided Wilcoxon rank-sum tests. This is the immuneACCESS table as TCRdb keeps it, with only in-frame sequences that have V and J called. A part of the clones is gone; compared with another copy, unresolved V genes explain less than half, and the rest is unexplained. For V, J and clone size, that table is used; D and trimming come from the DNA. This sample lists about 680,000 clones; more than 70% were detected once. Approximately 1.5% of the sample lies in the top ten.

On this clone: The antigen it recognizes is unknown. No base qualities exist here, and no much larger clone lies one base off it.

The receptor chain draws on TRBV7-9 and TRBJ1-1; TRBD1 agrees with 7 junctional bases. The receptor comes from a person between 18 and 65 years old who received the Ad26.COV2.S COVID-19 vaccine or a placebo. Sample: peripheral blood, taken in a trial of Ad26.COV2.S vaccine versus placebo. The CDR3 sequence is CASSLARTGNTEAFF. The DNA reads as follows: TGTGCCAGCAGCTTAGCGCGGACAGGGAACACTGAAGCTTTCTTT.